This T cell receptor (beta chain) was retrieved from a study of blood T cells in healthy people across ages. Study summary: Per two T cells, about one barcoded beta molecule was captured through template switching. Study results and caveats: Aged donors had fewer naive CD4+ cells and lower diversity than long-lived donors.

Between the trimmed V and J ends, which lost 4 bases and 6 bases, there was a span of 18 bases. Germline CDR1 and CDR2: MNHEY and SVGEGT. This CDR3 has 15 amino acids. Regarding this clonotype: Its antigen is as yet unknown.

The authors ran a second PCR of about 6 to 12 cycles using a sample-barcoded 5' primer and a J-beta primer mix. MiXCR was run by TCRdb on the 5' RACE reads, yielding one entry per CDR3 protein. Among about 770,000 distinct CDR3 sequences listed, around 45% were seen once. Healthy Caucasians from Russia aged roughly 6 to 90 served as donors. This TCR was recovered from a man in his fifties or sixties in good health. The sample taken for sequencing was blood. The chain links TRBV6-2 or TRBV6-3 to TRBJ1-1; no reliable D call. The DNA of the CDR3 is TGTGCCAGCAGTTTAAGGCCAGGCCGGGTCGCTGAAGCTTTCTTT. Protein: CASSLRPGRVAEAFF.